This T cell receptor (beta chain) was retrieved from a study of T cell clonality in common variable immunodeficiency. TCRdb keeps only in-frame clones here, not all; method: immunoSEQ multiplex PCR. Sampling found fewer than 25,000 clones, none seen once. Germline V CDR1 and CDR2: SGHRS, YFSETQ. The CDR3 sequence is 13 residues long. The ends were cut back, 0 bases at V and 5 bases at J, with 8 bases in the middle. Findings of the study overall: Fewer deletions and N-nucleotide insertions were reportedly seen in common variable immunodeficiency TCR beta sequences.

This clone was observed many times. Its specificity is not known. The observed sequence ends 3 residues before the CDR3 terminus, with the missing tail filled in from the germline J gene. The J gene is TRBJ1-1, the V gene TRBV5-1; no definite D call. The sample was peripheral blood mononuclear cells. The TCR comes from a human donor with common variable immunodeficiency. The CDR3 loop is CASSLALSTEAFF. The part of the CDR3 DNA that was read is TGCGCCAGCAGCTTGGCCCTATCGACTGAA.